A single sample gave rise to the 10 T cell receptor beta chains below, sequenced in a study of blood T cell repertoires in COVID-19. Some clones are missing from TCRdb's copy, which holds only in-frame ones; the method was immunoSEQ multiplex PCR. The sample records under 200,000 clones, roughly 82% being singletons. The specimen sequenced was PBMCs or T cells enriched from blood (not recorded which). The receptors here all came from a woman aged 60-70 years with acute COVID-19.

V gene TRBV5-4 combines with J gene TRBJ1-3; D might be TRBD1 (5 bases). The germline gives CDR1 SGHNT, CDR2 YYREEE (reference sequence). Trimming removed 0 bases at V and 4 bases at J, with 8 bases between. CDR3 length: 14 residues. The CDR3: CASSLGQPGNTIYF. CDR3 nucleotides: TGTGCCAGCAGCTTGGGACAGCCAGGAAACACCATATATTTT. Supplemented by reference TRBV5-4 and TRBJ1-3, the full variable domain reads ETGVTQSPTHLIKTRGQQVTLRCSSQSGHNTVSWYQQALGQGPQFIFQYYREEENGRGNFPPRFSGLQFPNYSSELNVNALELDDSALYLCASSLGQPGNTIYFGEGSWLTVV.

The chain has TRBV14 and TRBJ2-1; 8 bases fit TRBD2. The ends lost 0 bases at V and 7 bases at J; junction bases unmatched: 8. Germline assignment: CDR1 SGHDN and CDR2 FVKESK. The CDR3 totals 16 residues. The CDR3 sequence is CASSQDSGALGNEQFF. The CDR3 coding sequence is TGTGCCAGCAGCCAAGATAGCGGGGCGCTTGGGAATGAGCAGTTCTTC.

The CDR3 DNA reads TGTGCCAGCAGCACGACAGGGGGCGGCGAAGCTTTCTTT. This sequence encodes CASSTTGGGEAFF. V gene TRBV7-9 combines with J gene TRBJ1-1; 10 bases fit TRBD1. V shed 5 bases, J shed 8 bases, and the junction held 5 bases outside the gene matches. Germline CDR1 and CDR2: SEHNR and FQNEAQ (reference sequence). The CDR3 length is 13 residues.

The chain links TRBV6-5 to TRBJ2-3, with D possibly matching TRBD2 (6 bases). V was shortened by 5 bases and J by 4 bases, with 13 bases between the two germline ends. The CDR3 runs 14 residues. From germline, CDR1 is MNHEY and CDR2 SVGAGI. The CDR3 here is CASSHRVAADTQYF. The CDR3 DNA reads TGTGCCAGCAGTCACCGGGTAGCGGCAGATACGCAGTATTTT.

The V and J genes are TRBV5-1 and TRBJ1-5; D may be TRBD1 (5 bases). CDR3 size: 14 residues. With 3 bases removed from V and 7 bases from J, the gap between germline ends came to 14 bases. CDR1 is SGHRS and CDR2 is YFSETQ in the germline V gene. This chain's CDR3 is CASSYGGRGQPQHF. For the CDR3, the DNA is TGCGCCAGCAGCTACGGGGGTCGGGGGCAGCCCCAGCATTTT.

This chain links TRBV27 with TRBJ2-2; D ambiguous. V gave up 6 bases and J gave up 6 bases, with 11 bases separating them. CDR1 is MNHEY and CDR2 is SMNVEV in the germline V gene (reference sequence). This CDR3 is 13 amino acids long. The CDR3 bases are TGTGCCAGCAGAGATTTGGGCTCCGGGGAGCTGTTTTTT. Translated: CASRDLGSGELFF.

DNA for the CDR3: TGTGCCAGCAGCTTAGACGGGACAGGGATCTACAATGAGCAGTTCTTC. Translation gives CASSLDGTGIYNEQFF. V and J are TRBV11-2 and TRBJ2-1, with 9 positions matching TRBD1. V was clipped by 0 bases and J by 3 bases; unmatched bases: 3. Looked up from germline, CDR1 is SGHAT and CDR2 is FQNNGV. The CDR3 sequence is 16 residues long.

This clone turned up a few times. J is TRBJ1-1 and V is TRBV14, with 7 bases lining up with TRBD1. J lost 1 base, V lost 2 bases, and 4 bases had no gene match. The germline V gene encodes CDR1 SGHDN and CDR2 FVKESK. The CDR3 has 15 amino acids. The CDR3 reads CASSQLGGRNTEAFF. The CDR3 DNA is TGTGCCAGCAGCCAACTAGGGGGCCGGAACACTGAAGCTTTCTTT. The full variable domain, in which reference TRBV14 and TRBJ1-1 provide the parts outside the CDR3, is EAGVTQFPSHSVIEKGQTVTLRCDPISGHDNLYWYRRVMGKEIKFLLHFVKESKQDESGMPNNRFLAERTGGTYSTLKVQPAELEDSGVYFCASSQLGGRNTEAFFGQGTRLTVV.

The V call is TRBV3-1 (or the pseudogene TRBV3-2), the J call TRBJ1-2; D gene unclear. CDR3 length equals 14 residues. Trimming stripped 0 bases from V and 8 bases from J, with 13 bases between. Germline loops: CDR1 LGHDT, CDR2 YNNKEL (reference sequence). The CDR3: CASSQDSGRFGYTF. CDR3 nucleotides: TGTGCCAGCAGCCAAGATAGTGGGCGTTTCGGCTACACCTTC.

J is TRBJ2-1 and V is TRBV9; no clear D gene. The CDR3 length is 11 residues. Germline CDR1 SGDLS, CDR2 YYNGEE. The V gene lost 0 bases and the J gene lost 9 bases, with 4 bases spanning the gap. The CDR3 loop is CASSVGSEQFF. The CDR3 DNA follows: TGTGCCAGCAGCGTAGGGAGTGAGCAGTTCTTC.